This section outlines one T cell receptor (beta chain) sequence together with its context. Source study methods: Nucleated cell number was recorded as an estimate derived from reference gene primer amplification. The repertoire was sequenced with immunoSEQ multiplex PCR; TCRdb's copy has only in-frame clones and lacks some. The V and J calls and clone size were taken over from that table, and D and trimming were inferred from the DNA. This sample yields about 46,000 clones, of which 86% are seen a single time; about 1.2% belongs to the top ten. These data belong to a study of blood T cell repertoires in COVID-19. Study-wide context: Whether acute or convalescent, the COVID-19 samples came from the United States, Italy and Spain.

The length of the CDR3 is 12 residues. Trimming took off 4 bases at V and 6 bases at J, with 6 bases between the two ends. Specimen: peripheral blood. The source is a man aged 55-75 years with acute or convalescent COVID-19. This chain joins TRBV12-3 or TRBV12-4 and TRBJ2-2; no firm D call. DNA for the CDR3: TGTGCCAGCAGTTGGAGTGCCGGGGAGCTGTTTTTT. Translated: CASSWSAGELFF.